One and the same sample provided the 10 T cell receptor beta chains below, sequenced in a study of blood T cell repertoires in COVID-19. The assay was immunoSEQ multiplex PCR, and TCRdb's table has in-frame clones only and misses some. Among roughly 250,000 clones listed, approximately 88% were seen once. The sequenced material came from PBMCs or T cells enriched from blood (not recorded which). The source of these receptors is a woman aged 40 to 50 who had been exposed to COVID-19.

This clone showed up just a few times. J is TRBJ2-2 and V is TRBV7-2, with 7 bases that match TRBD2. Germline V gene data show CDR1 as SGHTA and CDR2 as FQGNSA. This CDR3 comprises 13 residues. The V and J ends lost 7 bases and 4 bases, in that order; junction bases with no gene match: 3. For the CDR3, the DNA is TGTGCCAGCATCCGGGGGGTCACCGGGGAGCTGTTTTTT. Amino acids: CASIRGVTGELFF.

The chain employs TRBV30 and TRBJ2-1, with a possible D match to TRBD1 (5 bases). From germline, CDR1 is GTSNPN and CDR2 SVGIG (reference sequence). Trimming removed 0 bases at V and 12 bases at J, with 12 bases between. CDR3 length equals 12 residues. The CDR3 nucleotides read TGTGCCTGGAGTGTACAGGAACTGGGGCAGTTCTTC. It codes for CAWSVQELGQFF.

This clone occurred once. The chain uses TRBV11-1 and TRBJ2-5; D might be TRBD2 (5 bases). The CDR3 spans 15 residues. V was trimmed by 2 bases and J by 2 bases, leaving 12 bases between them. CDR1 is SGHAT and CDR2 is FQDESV in the germline V gene (reference sequence). The CDR3: CASSLTPGSQETQYF. CDR3 bases: TGTGCCAGCAGCTTAACCCCGGGGTCTCAAGAGACCCAGTACTTC.

With regard to this clone: An end of the junction does not agree with germline; a read error may underlie this. The chain employs TRBV5-8 and TRBJ2-7; D may be TRBD1 (6 bases). The CDR3 runs 14 residues. The germline V gene has CDR1 SGHTS and CDR2 YDEGEE. The CDR3 DNA reads as TGTGCCAGCAGCTTGCATGGTAGGGGGTCAGGGGTCTTGTTC. Translated, it gives CASSLHGRGSGVLF.

The chain recombines TRBV6-6 with TRBJ2-3; TRBD2 matches 7 bases. The CDR3 covers 15 residues. Germline CDR1 is MNHNY and CDR2 is SVGAGI (reference sequence). Unmatched junction bases numbered 6, after V lost 5 bases and J lost 1 base. Here the CDR3 reads CASSEGTIRTDTQYF. DNA for the CDR3: TGTGCCAGCAGTGAGGGGACTATCCGCACAGATACGCAGTATTTT.

The chain has TRBV4-3 and TRBJ2-1; 9 bases are shared with TRBD2. The CDR3 covers 15 residues. Germline CDR1 and CDR2: LGHNA and YSLEER. The trim removed 1 base at V and 13 bases at J, leaving 11 bases unmatched. The CDR3 spells CASSQGQAGGGVQFF. CDR3 in DNA: TGCGCCAGCAGCCAAGGTCAAGCGGGAGGCGGAGTTCAGTTCTTC.

This chain connects TRBV4-3 to TRBJ2-1; 7 bases map to TRBD1. Trimming took 4 bases from V and 6 from J; bases not matched to a gene: 12. Germline V lookup: CDR1 LGHNA, CDR2 YSLEER. This CDR3 is 16 amino acids long. The CDR3 reads CASSLYEGGDRNEQFF. The CDR3 coding sequence is TGCGCCAGCAGCCTCTATGAAGGGGGCGACCGCAATGAGCAGTTCTTC.

The chain joins TRBV4-3 to TRBJ2-1, with 8 bases lining up with TRBD1. The CDR3 is 17 residues long. V trimming: 0 bases; J trimming: 6 bases; junction bases outside the gene matches: 10. Germline V lookup: CDR1 LGHNA, CDR2 YSLEER. CDR3 sequence reads: CASSQDLPGGAFNEQFF. The CDR3 DNA reads TGCGCCAGCAGCCAAGATCTACCAGGGGGCGCTTTCAATGAGCAGTTCTTC.

The rearrangement joins TRBV12-3 or TRBV12-4 to TRBJ1-6, with D hard to call. The CDR3 is 12 amino acids. V was clipped by 6 bases and J by 10 bases, with 10 bases between them. The CDR3 region is CASSTASSPLHF. The CDR3 nucleotides read TGTGCCAGCAGCACTGCTAGCTCACCCCTCCACTTT.

V and J are TRBV30 and TRBJ2-2; the match to TRBD1 covers 8 bases. Per germline, CDR1 GTSNPN and CDR2 SVGIG (reference sequence). V lost 8 bases, J lost 1 base, and 6 bases stayed unmatched. This CDR3 contains 14 residues. The CDR3 here is CATAGTGNTGELFF. Written as DNA, the CDR3 is TGTGCCACCGCCGGGACAGGGAACACCGGGGAGCTGTTTTTT.